A single sample gave rise to the 17 T cell receptor beta chains below, sequenced in a study of Ad26.COV2.S vaccination and SARS-CoV-2 variants. The protocol was immunoSEQ multiplex PCR, while the TCRdb copy is restricted to in-frame clones and leaves out a portion. The sample includes some 350,000 clones, approximately 85% of them seen just once. Treatment given: 15 to 20 received Ad26.COV2.S at low or high dose, single or two shots; roughly five received placebo; per-sample allocation not given. All samples were drawn on day 63, counting from the first vaccine or placebo injection. The source was peripheral blood, collected in a trial of Ad26.COV2.S vaccine versus placebo. Receptors originate from a person aged 18 to 59 who received the Ad26.COV2.S COVID-19 vaccine or a placebo.

V and J are TRBV2 and TRBJ2-7; TRBD1 is a possible D gene (5 bases). Trimming took 7 bases from V and 2 from J, leaving 18 bases between them. This CDR3 is built from 15 residues. The germline V gene has CDR1 SNHLY and CDR2 FYNNEI. The CDR3 coding sequence is TGTGCCAGCAAAATAAGGGGTTTCCTAACCTACGAGCAGTACTTC. As protein: CASKIRGFLTYEQYF.

The chain employs TRBV5-8 and TRBJ2-2; D unclear. Trimming took off 0 bases at V and 3 bases at J, with 6 bases between the two ends. The germline gives CDR1 SGHTS, CDR2 YDEGEE. The CDR3 contains 14 residues. CDR3 in amino acids: CASSLGPHTGELFF. CDR3 sequence (DNA): TGTGCCAGCAGCTTGGGTCCCCACACCGGGGAGCTGTTTTTT.

The V call is TRBV6-5, the J call TRBJ2-7; 9 nucleotides align to TRBD1. Germline values: CDR1 MNHEY, CDR2 SVGAGI. This CDR3 has 14 residues. The V segment lost 7 bases and the J segment 0 bases; nucleotides outside the gene matches: 4. As DNA, the CDR3 is TGTGCCAGCAAAGGGACAGGGTTCTCCTACGAGCAGTACTTC. Translation gives CASKGTGFSYEQYF.

This chain links TRBV12-3 or TRBV12-4 with TRBJ2-1; D remains unclear. The V gene lost 6 bases and the J gene lost 6 bases, with 9 bases spanning the gap. This CDR3 spans 12 amino acids. This CDR3 reads CASSLTGNEQFF. Written as DNA, the CDR3 is TGTGCCAGCAGCCTGACGGGCAATGAGCAGTTCTTC.

This sequence joins TRBV28 and TRBJ1-1; TRBD1 is a possible D gene (5 bases). V lost 5 bases to trimming and J lost 5 bases, with 21 bases between them. Germline CDR1 reads MDHEN; CDR2 reads SYDVKM. The CDR3 is 16 residues long. The DNA for the CDR3 is TGTGCCAGCAGTAAAGCCGGGTCTAAGGGGAATACTGAAGCTTTCTTT. Translation: CASSKAGSKGNTEAFF.

The rearrangement links TRBV11-2 to TRBJ1-2; perhaps TRBD1 as D (5 bases). Germline assignment: CDR1 SGHAT and CDR2 FQNNGV. V lost 1 base to trimming and J lost 10 bases, with 16 bases between them. This CDR3 region has 14 residues. The CDR3 spells CASSLVDSVFDYTF. The CDR3 region has the DNA TGTGCCAGCAGCTTAGTCGACAGCGTCTTTGACTACACCTTC.

The V gene is TRBV29-1, the J gene TRBJ1-2; D is possibly TRBD1 (5 bases). The ends were cut back, 3 bases at V and 8 bases at J, with 10 bases in the middle. Germline V gene lookup returns CDR1 SQVTM and CDR2 ANQGSEA. The CDR3 has 11 amino acids. DNA of the CDR3: TGCAGCGTTGACAAGGAGGGGGGCTACACCTTC. This translates into CSVDKEGGYTF.

CDR3 region: CASSGSAGGSNPSKETQYF. The CDR3 DNA follows: TGTGCCAGCAGTGGCTCCGCGGGGGGGAGCAACCCTTCCAAAGAGACCCAGTACTTC. This chain joins TRBV2 and TRBJ2-5, with 9 bases aligning to TRBD2. The CDR3 sequence is 19 residues long. CDR1 and CDR2 (germline): SNHLY, FYNNEI. V shed 4 bases and J 3 bases; nucleotides not matched to a gene: 18.

The J gene is TRBJ1-3, the V gene TRBV9; D remains unclear. Germline V gene lookup returns CDR1 SGDLS and CDR2 YYNGEE. The germline V and J ends were trimmed by 4 bases and 0 bases, with 17 bases remaining between them. This CDR3 is 17 amino acids long. The CDR3 bases are TGTGCCAGCAGCCCCGAAGGACGGGTTAGCTCTGGAAACACCATATATTTT. Amino acids: CASSPEGRVSSGNTIYF.

The gene calls are TRBV3-1 (or the pseudogene TRBV3-2) and TRBJ2-1, with 9 bases that match TRBD2. Germline CDR1 LGHDT, CDR2 YNNKEL (reference sequence). J lost 9 bases, V lost 7 bases, and 10 bases had no gene match. CDR3 length: 14 amino acids. CDR3 sequence reads: CASNNAGGLGEQFF. The DNA for the CDR3 is TGTGCCAGCAACAACGCGGGGGGGCTCGGTGAGCAGTTCTTC.

The rearrangement uses TRBV11-2 and TRBJ2-7; 9 bases are a match to TRBD2. This CDR3 contains 14 residues. With 4 bases clipped from V and 3 bases from J, the junction kept 4 bases outside the gene matches. CDR1 and CDR2 from the germline V gene are SGHAT and FQNNGV. CDR3 loop: CASSSGLAVYEQYF. CDR3 coding DNA: TGTGCCAGCAGCTCGGGACTAGCAGTCTACGAGCAGTACTTC.

The chain is built from TRBV9 and TRBJ1-2, with D possibly being TRBD1 (5 bases). Trimming took off 0 bases at V and 4 bases at J, with 16 bases between the two ends. The length of the CDR3 is 16 residues. The germline V gene encodes CDR1 SGDLS and CDR2 YYNGEE. CDR3 in DNA: TGTGCCAGCAGCGTAGTTGGGGGGAGCCCTGGCTATGGCTACACCTTC. Residues: CASSVVGGSPGYGYTF. The full variable domain, its missing parts supplied by reference TRBV9 and TRBJ1-2, is DSGVTQTPKHLITATGQRVTLRCSPRSGDLSVYWYQQSLDQGLQFLIQYYNGEERAKGNILERFSAQQFPDLHSELNLSSLELGDSALYFCASSVVGGSPGYGYTFGSGTRLTVV.

The CDR3 sequence is CASSSTPGQLSYEQYF. In DNA, the CDR3 is TGTGCCAGCAGCTCTACCCCAGGGCAACTCTCCTACGAGCAGTACTTC. The V gene is TRBV7-9, the J gene TRBJ2-7; TRBD1 might be the D (5 bases). CDR3 length: 16 residues. The V and J ends lost 4 bases and 0 bases respectively, with 16 bases between them. CDR1 is SEHNR, CDR2 FQNEAQ, per germline (reference sequence).

The chain couples TRBV6-5 to TRBJ2-7; the D gene is possibly TRBD2 (5 bases). The CDR3 runs 15 residues. Germline V gene sequence: CDR1 MNHEY, CDR2 SVGAGI. Trimming shortened V by 5 bases and J by 4 bases, and 18 bases separated the two germline ends. CDR3 DNA: TGTGCCAGCAGTCCCTATAAGGGAGTGACGTACGAGCAGTACTTC. This translates into CASSPYKGVTYEQYF.

The V and J genes are TRBV15 and TRBJ1-1; no clear D gene. Germline V CDR1 and CDR2: LNHNV, YYDKDF (reference sequence). This CDR3 is built from 16 residues. The ends were cut back, 5 bases at V and 4 bases at J, with 20 bases in the middle. CDR3 sequence: CATSPYARVSSTEAFF. DNA for the CDR3: TGTGCCACCAGCCCTTATGCAAGGGTCTCAAGCACTGAAGCTTTCTTT. Based on the CDR3 plus reference TRBV15 and TRBJ1-1, the full variable domain is DAMVIQNPRYQVTQFGKPVTLSCSQTLNHNVMYWYQQKSSQAPKLLFHYYDKDFNNEADTPDNFQSRRPNTSFCFLDIRSPGLGDTAMYLCATSPYARVSSTEAFFGQGTRLTVV.

The V and J genes are TRBV5-8 and TRBJ2-1, with TRBD2 as a possible D gene (5 bases). V lost 0 bases to trimming and J lost 8 bases, with 12 bases between them. The CDR3 is made up of 14 amino acids. Germline V gene data show CDR1 as SGHTS and CDR2 as YDEGEE. CDR3 sequence reads: CASSLDSSSYEQFF. CDR3 DNA sequence: TGTGCCAGCAGCTTGGATTCTAGCAGCTATGAGCAGTTCTTC.

The rearrangement joins TRBV5-1 to TRBJ1-1, with D possibly being TRBD1 (6 bases). Germline values: CDR1 SGHRS, CDR2 YFSETQ. This CDR3 has 13 residues. The ends were cut back, 4 bases at V and 7 bases at J, with 14 bases in the middle. CDR3 residues: CASSPDSFVEAFF. As DNA, the CDR3 is TGCGCCAGCAGCCCGGACAGCTTTGTTGAAGCTTTCTTT. Variable domain in full (rest from reference TRBV5-1 and TRBJ1-1): KAGVTQTPRYLIKTRGQQVTLSCSPISGHRSVSWYQQTPGQGLQFLFEYFSETQRNKGNFPGRFSGRQFSNSRSEMNVSTLELGDSALYLCASSPDSFVEAFFGQGTRLTVV.